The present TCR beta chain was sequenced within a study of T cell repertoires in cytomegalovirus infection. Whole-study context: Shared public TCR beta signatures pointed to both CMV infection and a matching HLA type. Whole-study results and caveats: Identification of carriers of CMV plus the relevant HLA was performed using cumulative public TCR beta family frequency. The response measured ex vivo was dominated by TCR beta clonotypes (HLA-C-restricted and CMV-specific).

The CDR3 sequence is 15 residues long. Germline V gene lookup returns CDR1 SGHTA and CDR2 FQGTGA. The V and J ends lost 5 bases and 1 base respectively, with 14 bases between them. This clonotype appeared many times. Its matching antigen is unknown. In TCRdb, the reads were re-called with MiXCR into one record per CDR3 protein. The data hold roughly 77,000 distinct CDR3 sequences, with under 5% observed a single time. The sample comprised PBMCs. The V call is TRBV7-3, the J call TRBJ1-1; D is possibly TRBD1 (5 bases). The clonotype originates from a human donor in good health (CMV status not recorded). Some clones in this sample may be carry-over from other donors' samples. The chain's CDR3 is CASSPNNDRNTEAFF. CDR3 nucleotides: TGTGCCAGCAGCCCAAACAACGACAGGAACACTGAAGCTTTCTTT.